The clone carrying this T cell receptor (beta chain) was found many times. The antigen is undetermined. A J-beta primer mix and a sample-barcoded 5' primer were used in a second PCR of about 7 to 12 cycles. Using its own MiXCR run on the 5' RACE reads, TCRdb lists one record per CDR3 protein. The sample consists of some 880,000 distinct CDR3 sequences, 35% to 40% of them appearing once. The germline gives CDR1 SGHDN, CDR2 FVKESK. The V and J ends lost 3 bases and 5 bases respectively, with 5 bases between them. The CDR3 extends over 12 amino acids. This sample is drawn from a study of blood T cells in healthy people across ages. Points from the study as a whole: Roughly linear declines in TCR beta diversity per million T cells occurred with age. No conclusive comparison of naive versus antigen-experienced cells was possible with unsorted PBMCs.

Sequenced input: blood. V usage is TRBV14 and J usage is TRBJ2-4, with D unclear. The TCR sequence derives from a man aged 18 to 29 in good health. CDR3 DNA: TGTGCCAGCAGCCAGCACGAAAACATTCAGTACTTC. The encoded protein is CASSQHENIQYF.